Sequencing of this T cell receptor beta chain was carried out in a study of T cells in localized non-small cell lung cancer. Germline CDR1 SGDLS, CDR2 YYNGEE. V lost 5 bases and J lost 6; bases outside the gene matches: 3. The CDR3 is made up of 14 amino acids. Method: immunoSEQ multiplex PCR; TCRdb's copy keeps in-frame clones and lacks some. The table lists approximately 3,800 clones, roughly two fifths of them singletons, with roughly 6.2% in the top ten. This clone ranks as medium-sized. The chain is built from TRBV9 and TRBJ2-1, with TRBD2 identical over 12 bases. This sequence was found in a woman aged 35 to 75 with stage I lung adenocarcinoma. Sequences were derived from lung tumor tissue, sampled before any cancer treatment. CDR3 residues: CASRLAGGPNEQFF. CDR3 coding DNA: TGTGCCAGCAGGCTAGCGGGAGGGCCCAATGAGCAGTTCTTC.